These 18 T cell receptor beta chains came from one sample sequenced in a study of cytomegalovirus exposure and HLA in healthy donors. Primers: 60 Vbeta forward and 13 Jbeta reverse. Sequenced by immunoSEQ multiplex PCR; TCRdb stores in-frame clones only, minus some. This table has 250,000 to 350,000 clones, roughly 88% appearing once. Material for sequencing was PBMCs. These receptors were taken from a man aged 35 to 55 in good health and CMV-seropositive.

The rearrangement links TRBV6-5 to TRBJ2-3, with TRBD1 as a possible D gene (6 bases). This CDR3 spans 13 amino acids. V dropped 5 bases and J dropped 10 bases, with 16 bases sitting between them. From germline, CDR1 is MNHEY and CDR2 SVGAGI. The chain's CDR3 is CASSPNLQGPQYF. The CDR3 DNA sequence: TGTGCCAGCAGTCCGAACCTCCAGGGGCCGCAGTATTTT.

This clone is a singleton in its sample. The chain recombines TRBV5-1 with TRBJ2-1; TRBD2 aligns across 8 bases. Unmatched junction bases numbered 4, after V lost 2 bases and J lost 3 bases. Germline CDR1 is SGHRS and CDR2 is YFSETQ. The CDR3 has 15 residues. The CDR3 is CASSFAGGSYNEQFF. The CDR3 DNA is TGCGCCAGCAGCTTCGCGGGAGGTAGCTACAATGAGCAGTTCTTC.

V and J are TRBV5-6 and TRBJ2-3; 9 bases fit TRBD2. J was trimmed by 0 bases and V by 0 bases; bases with no gene match: 5. The germline V gene has CDR1 SGHDT and CDR2 YYEEEE. This CDR3 has 17 amino acids. The CDR3 reads CASSLGLAGRSTDTQYF. Here the CDR3 DNA reads TGTGCCAGCAGCTTGGGCCTAGCGGGAAGAAGCACAGATACGCAGTATTTT. Variable domain in full (rest from reference TRBV5-6 and TRBJ2-3): DAGVTQSPTHLIKTRGQQVTLRCSPKSGHDTVSWYQQALGQGPQFIFQYYEEEERQRGNFPDRFSGHQFPNYSSELNVNALLLGDSALYLCASSLGLAGRSTDTQYFGPGTRLTVL.

The gene calls are TRBV28 and TRBJ2-7; perhaps TRBD1 as D (6 bases). Trimming took off 6 bases at V and 4 bases at J, with 13 bases between the two ends. The CDR3 loop spans 13 amino acids. The germline V gene encodes CDR1 MDHEN and CDR2 SYDVKM. The CDR3 loop is CASSPGHLYEQYF. The CDR3 nucleotides read TGTGCCAGCAGCCCGGGACACCTATACGAGCAGTACTTC.

This clone was observed a few times. This chain connects TRBV4-1 to TRBJ2-7; no reliable D call. This CDR3 has 15 amino acids. Per the germline V gene, CDR1 is MGHRA and CDR2 is YSYEKL. Trimming removed 1 base at V and 2 bases at J, with 12 bases between. The CDR3 DNA follows: TGCGCCAGCAGCCAAGCCTCCAGTGGCACCTACGAGCAGTACTTC. It codes for CASSQASSGTYEQYF.

The chain employs TRBV6-6 and TRBJ2-1; D not certain. Per germline, CDR1 MNHNY and CDR2 SVGAGI (reference sequence). Trimming removed 5 bases from V and 0 bases from J, with 8 bases in between. This CDR3 is built from 14 residues. The CDR3 bases are TGTGCCAGCAGTCTGGAGCCCTCCTACAATGAGCAGTTCTTC. Amino acids: CASSLEPSYNEQFF.

The chain carries TRBV18 and TRBJ2-1; no definite D call. This CDR3 is built from 14 residues. The V gene lost 0 bases and the J gene lost 5 bases, with 8 bases spanning the gap. Germline V gene data show CDR1 as KGHSH and CDR2 as LQKENI. Here the CDR3 reads CASSPPNRDNEQFF. In DNA form, the CDR3 reads TGTGCCAGCTCACCACCGAACAGAGACAATGAGCAGTTCTTC. Variable domain in full (rest from reference TRBV18 and TRBJ2-1): NAGVMQNPRHLVRRRGQEARLRCSPMKGHSHVYWYRQLPEEGLKFMVYLQKENIIDESGMPKERFSAEFPKEGPSILRIQQVVRGDSAAYFCASSPPNRDNEQFFGPGTRLTVL.

The chain employs TRBV7-6 and TRBJ2-2; D is unclear. This CDR3 is 16 amino acids long. Trimming removed 5 bases at V and 1 base at J, with 14 bases between. Germline assignment: CDR1 SGHVS and CDR2 FNYEAQ. In nucleotides, the CDR3 is TGTGCCAGCAGCCCCAACATCCGCCTGAACACCGGGGAGCTGTTTTTT. Protein product: CASSPNIRLNTGELFF.

For this clone: Other DNA sequences in this sample translate to the same CDR3. The V gene is TRBV5-1, the J gene TRBJ2-7; TRBD1 matches at 9 bases. The germline CDR1 and CDR2 sequences are SGHRS and YFSETQ. Trimming at V came to 0 bases and at J to 4 bases, leaving 2 bases not matched to a gene. The CDR3 is 14 amino acids. The CDR3 loop is CASSLEGQGYEQYF. The CDR3 DNA reads as TGCGCCAGCAGCTTGGAGGGACAGGGATACGAGCAGTACTTC.

Remarks on this clone: Additional DNA sequences in this sample encode the identical CDR3. The chain is built from TRBV18 and TRBJ2-3, with D tentatively TRBD1 (5 bases). Germline CDR1 reads KGHSH; CDR2 reads LQKENI. V was clipped by 0 bases and J by 0 bases, with 10 bases between them. The CDR3 is 16 residues long. In nucleotides, the CDR3 is TGTGCCAGCTCACCACCTGACAGCCCTAGCACAGATACGCAGTATTTT. Protein sequence: CASSPPDSPSTDTQYF. Complete variable domain (other parts from reference TRBV18 and TRBJ2-3): NAGVMQNPRHLVRRRGQEARLRCSPMKGHSHVYWYRQLPEEGLKFMVYLQKENIIDESGMPKERFSAEFPKEGPSILRIQQVVRGDSAAYFCASSPPDSPSTDTQYFGPGTRLTVL.

The rearrangement uses TRBV5-1 and TRBJ2-5, with 9 bases that match TRBD2. Germline CDR1 SGHRS, CDR2 YFSETQ. The CDR3 is 14 amino acids. After removal of 0 bases from V and 7 bases from J, the junction contained 4 bases not matched to a gene. CDR3 residues: CASSLVAGVATQYF. CDR3 DNA sequence: TGCGCCAGCAGCTTGGTAGCGGGAGTAGCGACCCAGTACTTC.

This clone is a singleton in its sample. The genes are TRBV2 and TRBJ1-4; weak D call: TRBD1 (6 bases). Per germline, CDR1 SNHLY and CDR2 FYNNEI. The CDR3 consists of 16 residues. The V and J ends lost 6 bases and 4 bases respectively, with 18 bases between them. CDR3 DNA sequence: TGTGCCAGCAGGACAGGAGACAGACTCTTTAATGAAAAACTGTTTTTT. The encoded protein is CASRTGDRLFNEKLFF.

The rearrangement joins TRBV6-1 to TRBJ1-2; weak D call: TRBD1 (5 bases). The V end was cut by 2 bases, the J end by 0 bases, with 13 bases between. Germline CDR1 is MNHNS and CDR2 is SASEGT. This CDR3 is 16 amino acids long. The CDR3 nucleotides are TGTGCCAGCAGTGAAAATTCCCCGACAGCTAACTATGGCTACACCTTC. Translating gives CASSENSPTANYGYTF.

The rearrangement uses TRBV20-1 and TRBJ2-7; D is uncertain. The germline CDR1 and CDR2 sequences are DFQATT and SNEGSKA (reference sequence). V was clipped by 5 bases and J by 5 bases, with 7 bases between them. This CDR3 contains 10 residues. The chain's CDR3 is CSAPIDEQYF. Written as DNA, the CDR3 is TGCAGTGCTCCTATCGACGAGCAGTACTTC.

The rearrangement links TRBV27 to TRBJ2-7, with D perhaps matching TRBD2 (5 bases). CDR1 is MNHEY and CDR2 is SMNVEV in the germline V gene (reference sequence). The CDR3 extends over 14 amino acids. V shed 1 base and J shed 5 bases, with 12 bases lying between them. The CDR3 region has the DNA TGTGCCAGCAGTTTATATGAGGGTGTCGACGAGCAGTACTTC. Its protein is CASSLYEGVDEQYF.

The V call is TRBV7-9, the J call TRBJ2-7, with D perhaps matching TRBD2 (6 bases). This CDR3 comprises 15 residues. V dropped 5 bases and J dropped 0 bases, with 14 bases sitting between them. Germline CDR1 and CDR2: SEHNR and FQNEAQ (reference sequence). This chain's CDR3 is CASSLDGSPSYEQYF. The CDR3 DNA follows: TGTGCCAGCAGCCTCGACGGGAGTCCCTCCTACGAGCAGTACTTC.

The chain links TRBV19 to TRBJ2-7; weak D call: TRBD1 (5 bases). V lost 3 bases and J 1 base, leaving 10 bases between the germline ends. The CDR3 extends over 14 amino acids. From germline, CDR1 is LNHDA and CDR2 SQIVND (reference sequence). For the CDR3, the DNA is TGTGCCAGTAGTATGGACACCATTTCCTACGAGCAGTACTTC. Encoded protein: CASSMDTISYEQYF.

The chain employs TRBV7-9 and TRBJ1-2; TRBD1 matches 9 bases. There are 15 residues in the CDR3. The trim removed 1 base at V and 8 bases at J, leaving 8 bases unmatched. CDR1 is SEHNR and CDR2 is FQNEAQ in the germline V gene (reference sequence). The CDR3 loop is CASSLGWTGEMGYTF. The DNA for the CDR3 is TGTGCCAGCAGCTTAGGGTGGACAGGGGAGATGGGCTACACCTTC.